This is a list of T cell receptor beta chains from one sample in a study of blood T cell repertoires in COVID-19. Only in-frame clones appear in the TCRdb table, and some are missing; sequencing was by immunoSEQ multiplex PCR. Of tens of thousands of clones listed, around nine tenths are singletons. Sequencing was carried out using peripheral blood. The receptors shown here come from a man aged 55 to 69 with acute or convalescent COVID-19. CDR3s include the opening cysteine and the closing phenylalanine or tryptophan. D genes are given only for firm matches. Size is stated for part of the rows, as once, few or many counts, or as a class when the clone is expanded.

>13|TRBV19|.|TRBJ1-5|.
TGTGCCAGTAGTATCTACGACAGCCAGCCCCAGCATTTT
CASSIYDSQPQHF
>13|TRBV12-5|.|TRBJ1-1|once
TGTGCTAGTGGTTTGGTCCCCGAGGGTGAAGCTTTCTTT
CASGLVPEGEAFF
>16|TRBV10-3|.|TRBJ1-2|.
TGTGCCATCAGTGGGCGATACAGAGAAATTAACTATGGCTACACCTTC
CAISGRYREINYGYTF
>14|TRBV19|TRBD2|TRBJ2-5|.
TGTGCCAGTAACCAGCGGGGGACGCAAGAGACCCAGTACTTC
CASNQRGTQETQYF
>14|TRBV5-6|TRBD1|TRBJ2-7|.
TGTGCCAGCAGCCAAGGACAGGGGGCTTCCGAGCAGTACTTC
CASSQGQGASEQYF
>14|TRBV14|.|TRBJ1-2|.
TGTGCCAGCAGCCAAGATCCGAACGGCTATGGCTACACCTTC
CASSQDPNGYGYTF
>11|TRBV5-6|.|TRBJ2-7|.
TGTGCCAGCAGCGGTAGCTACGAGCAGTACTTC
CASSGSYEQYF
>17|TRBV21-1|.|TRBJ2-7|.
TGTGCCAGCAGCAAACTATTAATTATTCCCGCGGCGTACGAGCAGTACTTC
CASSKLLIIPAAYEQYF
>13|TRBV11-2|.|TRBJ2-1|.
TGTGCCAGCAGCCCCCCGGGATCCAATGAGCAGTTCTTC
CASSPPGSNEQFF
>11|TRBV20-1|TRBD1|TRBJ1-5|once
TGCAGTGCTAGGGGACAGGGGCCCCAGCATTTT
CSARGQGPQHF
>17|TRBV4-1|TRBD1|TRBJ2-5|.
TGCGCCAGCAGCACCCGAGGACAGGGACTCAATGGCGAGACCCAGTACTTC
CASSTRGQGLNGETQYF
>16|TRBV4-3|.|TRBJ1-4|.
TGCGCCAGCAGCCAAGTCTCGGGGGGAACTAATGAAAAACTGTTTTTT
CASSQVSGGTNEKLFF
>13|TRBV29-1|TRBD1|TRBJ1-2|.
TGCAGCGTAGGCGGGGGACAGGGCTATGGCTACACCTTC
CSVGGGQGYGYTF
>15|TRBV13|TRBD1|TRBJ1-6|.
TGTGCCAGCAGCCCGCGACAGGGTGGGAATTCACCCCTCCACTTT
CASSPRQGGNSPLHF
>15|TRBV4-3|TRBD1|TRBJ1-6|.
TGCGCCAGCAGCCAAGATGGGGACAGGATGATCACCCTCCACTTT
CASSQDGDRMITLHF
>16|TRBV6-5|TRBD2|TRBJ2-3|.
TGTGCCAGCAGTTCTGGAGCGGGGCCTGGCTCAGATACGCAGTATTTT
CASSSGAGPGSDTQYF
>16|TRBV9|TRBD1|TRBJ2-2|.
TGTGCCAGCAGCGTAACTACAGGGGGGACCACCGGGGAGCTGTTTTTT
CASSVTTGGTTGELFF
>16|TRBV5-6|TRBD2|TRBJ2-7|.
TGTGCCAGCAGCGAGGGGACTAGCGGGGGAAACCACGAGCAGTACTTC
CASSEGTSGGNHEQYF
>14|TRBV3-1/TRBV3-2|.|TRBJ2-3|.
TGTGCCAGCAGCCAAGGGACTCTCACAGATACGCAGTATTTT
CASSQGTLTDTQYF
>13|TRBV5-4|.|TRBJ1-1|once
TGTGCCAGCAGCGGTTTCAGGGACACTGAAGCTTTCTTT
CASSGFRDTEAFF
>12|TRBV5-6|.|TRBJ2-7|once
TGTGCCAGCAGCAGGACAGCCTACGAGCAGTACTTC
CASSRTAYEQYF
>15|TRBV15|.|TRBJ1-4|.
TGTGCCACCAGCAGAGATTTGGGGGCACGGGAAAAACTGTTTTTT
CATSRDLGAREKLFF